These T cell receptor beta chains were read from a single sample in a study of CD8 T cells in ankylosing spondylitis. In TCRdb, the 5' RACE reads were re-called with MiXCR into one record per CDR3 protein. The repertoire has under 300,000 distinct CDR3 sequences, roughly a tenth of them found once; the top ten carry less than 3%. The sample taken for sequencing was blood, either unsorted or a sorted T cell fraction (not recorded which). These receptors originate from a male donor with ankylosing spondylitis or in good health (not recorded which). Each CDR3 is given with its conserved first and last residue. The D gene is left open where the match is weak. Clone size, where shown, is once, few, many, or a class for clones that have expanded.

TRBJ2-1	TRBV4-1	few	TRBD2	CASSQRLADDNEQFF	TGCGCCAGCAGCCAACGACTAGCAGACGACAATGAGCAGTTCTTC
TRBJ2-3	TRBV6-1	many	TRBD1	CASSAGTASTDTQYF	TGTGCCAGCAGTGCTGGGACAGCTAGCACAGATACGCAGTATTTT
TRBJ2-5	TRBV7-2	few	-	CASSLNGRPSETQYF	TGTGCCAGCAGCTTAAACGGGCGTCCGTCGGAGACCCAGTACTTC
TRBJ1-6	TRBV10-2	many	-	CASSESTGGGYNSPLHF	TGCGCCAGCAGTGAGTCGACTGGGGGGGGGTATAATTCACCCCTCCACTTT
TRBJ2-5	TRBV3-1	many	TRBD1	CASSLYRTGGGETQYF	TGTGCCAGCAGCCTCTACCGGACAGGGGGCGGGGAGACCCAGTACTTC
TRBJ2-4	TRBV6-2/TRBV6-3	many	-	CASSYRPLAKNIQYF	TGTGCCAGCAGTTACAGGCCCCTAGCCAAAAACATTCAGTACTTC
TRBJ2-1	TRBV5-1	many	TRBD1	CASSLAGTGRDKQFF	TGCGCCAGCAGCTTGGCCGGGACAGGGAGGGACAAGCAGTTCTTC
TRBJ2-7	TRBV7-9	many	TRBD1	CASSGDSYEQYF	TGCGCCAGCTCTGGGGACAGCTACGAGCAGTACTTC
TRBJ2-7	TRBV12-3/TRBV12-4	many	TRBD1	CASSMLTGTYEQYF	TGTGCCAGCAGTATGTTGACAGGGACCTACGAGCAGTACTTC
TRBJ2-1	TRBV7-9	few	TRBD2	CASGTSAHEQFF	TGTGCCAGCGGGACTAGCGCCCATGAGCAGTTCTTC
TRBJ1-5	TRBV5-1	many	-	CASSPDGDKPQHF	TGCGCCAGCAGTCCTGACGGGGATAAGCCCCAGCATTTT
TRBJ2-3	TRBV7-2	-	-	CASSLLYQAADTQYF	TGTGCCAGCAGCTTACTGTACCAAGCCGCAGATACGCAGTATTTT
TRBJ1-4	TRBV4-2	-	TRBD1	CASSPSGQGEEKLFF	TGTGCCAGCAGCCCTTCTGGACAGGGTGAGGAAAAACTGTTTTTT
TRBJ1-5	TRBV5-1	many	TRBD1	CASSPGTGQEPQHF	TGCGCCAGCAGCCCGGGGACAGGGCAGGAGCCCCAGCATTTT
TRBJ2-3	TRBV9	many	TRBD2	CASSEYLRRGEDTQYF	TGTGCCAGCAGCGAATACCTCCGGCGGGGGGAGGATACGCAGTATTTT
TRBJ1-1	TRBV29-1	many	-	CSVEETAGLNTEAFF	TGCAGCGTTGAGGAGACGGCAGGTTTGAACACTGAAGCTTTCTTT
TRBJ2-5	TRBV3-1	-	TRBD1	CATSKQVPRGLGETQYF	TGTGCCACCTCCAAACAGGTCCCCAGGGGGCTAGGAGAGACCCAGTACTTC
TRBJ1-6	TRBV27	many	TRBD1	CASSNRGWVNSPLHF	TGTGCCAGCAGTAACAGGGGCTGGGTAAATTCACCCCTCCACTTT